The next 26 T cell receptor beta chains were all read from a single sample in a study of human thymus T cells. Data came from immunoSEQ multiplex PCR; TCRdb stores just in-frame clones and leaves some out. The sample carries some 120,000 clones, around 94% recorded once. The study used thymus tissue resected during corrective heart surgery. Material: thymus tissue. The receptors were gathered from a boy less than two years old with a congenital heart defect but otherwise immunologically healthy.

The rearrangement joins TRBV18 to TRBJ2-5; possible D gene TRBD2, 6 bases. The CDR3 is 15 amino acids. V lost 3 bases and J 2 bases, leaving 13 bases between the germline ends. The germline CDR1 and CDR2 sequences are KGHSH and LQKENI. The CDR3, as DNA: TGTGCCAGCTCACCCTCCCGGGGGATTCAAGAGACCCAGTACTTC. Its translation is CASSPSRGIQETQYF.

The chain carries TRBV7-8 and TRBJ1-1; maybe TRBD1 (6 bases). V lost 3 bases and J 5 bases, leaving 10 bases between the germline ends. The CDR3 length is 13 residues. Germline V gives CDR1 SGHVS, CDR2 FQNEAQ. The CDR3 protein is CASSLIRGTEAFF. CDR3 DNA: TGTGCCAGCAGCTTGATCAGGGGAACTGAAGCTTTCTTT.

The rearrangement links TRBV6-5 to TRBJ1-6; D is ambiguous. The length of the CDR3 is 16 residues. CDR1 and CDR2 (germline): MNHEY, SVGAGI. V dropped 2 bases and J dropped 5 bases, with 13 bases sitting between them. The CDR3 DNA reads TGTGCCAGCAGTTACACGGTTTCTTATAATAATTCACCCCTCCACTTT. It is translated as CASSYTVSYNNSPLHF.

DNA of the CDR3: TGTGCCAGTAGTATAAAACCCGGGACAGGGCCTTGGGACACTGAAGCTTTCTTT. It yields the protein CASSIKPGTGPWDTEAFF. This chain uses TRBV19 with TRBJ1-1; 9 nucleotides match TRBD1. CDR3 length: 18 residues. The trim removed 2 bases at V and 3 bases at J, leaving 13 bases unmatched. Germline V CDR1 and CDR2: LNHDA, SQIVND (reference sequence).

The gene calls are TRBV5-8 and TRBJ2-2, with D perhaps TRBD1 or TRBD2 (6 bases each). Germline CDR1 and CDR2: SGHTS and YDEGEE. V was shortened by 4 bases and J by 4 bases, with 11 bases between the two germline ends. The CDR3 extends over 14 amino acids. The CDR3 DNA is TGTGCCAGCAGCAATCGGGGGCTCACCGGGGAGCTGTTTTTT. Translated, it gives CASSNRGLTGELFF.

This clone was observed a few times. The chain joins TRBV11-2 to TRBJ1-6; D gene unclear. The V gene lost 0 bases and the J gene lost 9 bases, with 6 bases spanning the gap. Germline CDR1 is SGHAT and CDR2 is FQNNGV. The length of the CDR3 is 13 residues. The CDR3 region has the DNA TGTGCCAGCAGCTTAGATCCTGGTTCACCCCTCCACTTT. As protein: CASSLDPGSPLHF.

The rearrangement joins TRBV18 to TRBJ1-6; perhaps TRBD1 as D (5 bases). Trimming stripped 6 bases from V and 0 bases from J, with 15 bases between. The germline V gene encodes CDR1 KGHSH and CDR2 LQKENI. The CDR3 is 17 amino acids. Here the CDR3 reads CASSLNRTRSYNSPLHF. In DNA, the CDR3 is TGTGCCAGCTCCCTAAACAGGACCCGCTCCTATAATTCACCCCTCCACTTT.

V is TRBV25-1 and J is TRBJ2-1; D gene unclear. V was clipped by 9 bases and J by 6 bases, with 9 bases between them. The CDR3 runs 11 residues. Germline assignment: CDR1 MGHDK and CDR2 SYGVNS. In nucleotides, the CDR3 is TGTGCCAGTAGTAATATCAATGAGCAGTTCTTC. Encoded protein: CASSNINEQFF.

CDR3 sequence reads: CASSQPAGGQETQYF. In nucleotides, the CDR3 is TGTGCCAGCAGCCAACCAGCGGGGGGGCAAGAGACCCAGTACTTC. The chain recombines TRBV4-2 with TRBJ2-5; 10 nucleotides line up with TRBD2. The V segment lost 2 bases and the J segment 2 bases; nucleotides outside the gene matches: 2. This CDR3 contains 15 residues. CDR1 and CDR2 (germline): LGHNA, YNFKEQ.

The chain employs TRBV11-2 and TRBJ2-3; D call uncertain. Trimming left V 1 base short and J 5 bases short, with 10 bases between. Germline-derived CDR1 and CDR2 are SGHAT and FQNNGV. This CDR3 is built from 14 residues. CDR3 residues: CASSLVRTGDTQYF. CDR3 coding DNA: TGTGCCAGCAGCTTAGTCCGGACGGGAGATACGCAGTATTTT.

The rearrangement joins TRBV19 to TRBJ2-7; 7 bases are a match to TRBD1. Germline V gene sequence: CDR1 LNHDA, CDR2 SQIVND (reference sequence). Trimming removed 9 bases from V and 3 bases from J; junction bases left unmatched: 5. This CDR3 region has 12 residues. The CDR3 protein is CARRQGDYEQYF. DNA for the CDR3: TGTGCCAGAAGACAGGGTGACTACGAGCAGTACTTC.

This chain links TRBV5-6 with TRBJ1-2, with D uncertain. Germline-derived CDR1 and CDR2 are SGHDT and YYEEEE. CDR3 length: 13 residues. Trimming shortened V by 3 bases and J by 5 bases, and 11 bases separated the two germline ends. The CDR3 sequence: CASSSSLEYGYTF. CDR3 in DNA: TGTGCCAGCAGCTCCAGTTTAGAATATGGCTACACCTTC.

This chain's CDR3 is CASSFATSGTDTQYF. In DNA form, the CDR3 reads TGCGCCAGCAGCTTCGCGACTAGCGGGACAGATACGCAGTATTTT. The rearrangement joins TRBV5-1 to TRBJ2-3; 10 positions agree with TRBD2. The CDR3 has 15 residues. CDR1 and CDR2 from the germline V gene are SGHRS and YFSETQ. After removal of 2 bases from V and 3 bases from J, the junction contained 3 bases not matched to a gene.

The V gene is TRBV5-6, the J gene TRBJ1-1; no clear D. There are 17 residues in the CDR3. Trimming took off 0 bases at V and 2 bases at J, with 17 bases between the two ends. Per germline, CDR1 SGHDT and CDR2 YYEEEE. The CDR3 sequence is CASSLASQPRYNTEAFF. CDR3 nucleotides: TGTGCCAGCAGCTTGGCTAGCCAGCCCAGATATAACACTGAAGCTTTCTTT.

The chain employs TRBV13 and TRBJ2-7; D remains unclear. This CDR3 is built from 17 residues. Germline V gene sequence: CDR1 PRHDT, CDR2 FYEKMQ (reference sequence). V lost 4 bases to trimming and J lost 6 bases, with 25 bases between them. CDR3 amino acids: CASSSFSFSRLRLEQYF. In nucleotides, the CDR3 is TGTGCCAGCAGCTCCTTCTCTTTCTCTCGGCTTAGGCTCGAGCAGTACTTC.

The chain recombines TRBV2 with TRBJ2-7; D is unresolved. This CDR3 is built from 15 residues. In germline, CDR1 is SNHLY, CDR2 FYNNEI. V dropped 2 bases and J dropped 0 bases, with 11 bases sitting between them. DNA of the CDR3: TGTGCCAGCAGTGAAATGAGGAATGACTCCTACGAGCAGTACTTC. It yields the protein CASSEMRNDSYEQYF.

V gene TRBV7-9 combines with J gene TRBJ2-7, with a tentative D call TRBD1 (5 bases). The length of the CDR3 is 14 residues. Per germline, CDR1 SEHNR and CDR2 FQNEAQ (reference sequence). Trimming took off 3 bases at V and 2 bases at J, with 11 bases between the two ends. The CDR3 reads CASSFPTVPYEQYF. The CDR3 region has the DNA TGTGCCAGCAGCTTCCCGACAGTCCCCTACGAGCAGTACTTC.

The chain joins TRBV9 to TRBJ1-2; TRBD1 might be the D (6 bases). V was cut by 4 bases and J by 6 bases, with 22 bases left in between. CDR3 size: 16 residues. CDR1 and CDR2 from the germline V gene are SGDLS and YYNGEE. Written as DNA, the CDR3 is TGTGCCAGCAGCCACGCGGGACACTCTCTCAGGGATGGCTACACCTTC. Its protein is CASSHAGHSLRDGYTF.

CDR3 loop: CASSLGLAGALRETQYF. The CDR3 DNA reads TGTGCCAGCAGCTTAGGACTAGCGGGGGCCCTGAGGGAGACCCAGTACTTC. The chain couples TRBV7-2 to TRBJ2-5; 12 nucleotides line up with TRBD2. Germline CDR1 reads SGHTA; CDR2 reads FQGNSA. V gave up 1 base and J gave up 5 bases; unmatched junction bases: 8. The CDR3 totals 17 residues.

The V gene is TRBV11-1, the J gene TRBJ2-2, with D tentatively TRBD1 (6 bases). Per germline, CDR1 SGHAT and CDR2 FQDESV (reference sequence). V dropped 0 bases and J dropped 1 base, with 15 bases sitting between them. The CDR3 extends over 18 amino acids. DNA of the CDR3: TGTGCCAGCAGCTTAGCGCGTCCTTCGGACAGGAACACCGGGGAGCTGTTTTTT. As protein: CASSLARPSDRNTGELFF.

CDR3 sequence reads: CASSLGGGPAGELFF. The DNA for the CDR3 is TGTGCCAGCAGCTTAGGGGGGGGGCCGGCCGGGGAGCTGTTTTTT. V usage is TRBV6-5 and J usage is TRBJ2-2, with a weak D call TRBD2 (7 bases). Germline V gives CDR1 MNHEY, CDR2 SVGAGI. Trimming took off 6 bases at V and 6 bases at J, with 17 bases between the two ends. This CDR3 has 15 residues.

V usage is TRBV5-3 and J usage is TRBJ1-2; no clear D. TRBV5-3 is noted as an ORF with a role that remains uncertain. V was trimmed by 0 bases and J by 0 bases, leaving 15 bases between them. CDR3 length equals 17 residues. The CDR3 loop is CARSLEDHRITNYGYTF. CDR3 nucleotides: TGTGCCAGAAGCTTGGAGGACCACCGAATCACTAACTATGGCTACACCTTC.

This chain uses TRBV4-3 with TRBJ1-2; D might be TRBD1 (5 bases). The germline V gene has CDR1 LGHNA and CDR2 YSLEER. The CDR3 contains 13 residues. The ends were cut back, 1 base at V and 6 bases at J, with 9 bases in the middle. This CDR3 is CASSQVGRDGYTF. The CDR3 DNA is TGCGCCAGCAGCCAAGTGGGCAGGGATGGCTACACCTTC.

This rearrangement joins TRBV11-3 to TRBJ2-7, with 9 bases matching TRBD1. Germline CDR1 reads SGHNT; CDR2 reads YENEEA. After removal of 4 bases from V and 2 bases from J, the junction contained 3 bases not matched to a gene. The CDR3 is made up of 14 amino acids. The CDR3 is CASSSGQGPYEQYF. The DNA for the CDR3 is TGTGCCAGCAGCTCCGGACAGGGGCCCTACGAGCAGTACTTC.

This sequence joins TRBV5-6 and TRBJ2-5; D not certain. Germline V gives CDR1 SGHDT, CDR2 YYEEEE. CDR3 length: 13 residues. The V gene lost 0 bases and the J gene lost 3 bases, with 6 bases spanning the gap. In DNA, the CDR3 is TGTGCCAGCAGCTTGGTGGGGAAAGAGACCCAGTACTTC. Amino acid sequence: CASSLVGKETQYF. The variable domain in full, with the rest retrieved from reference TRBV5-6 and TRBJ2-5, is DAGVTQSPTHLIKTRGQQVTLRCSPKSGHDTVSWYQQALGQGPQFIFQYYEEEERQRGNFPDRFSGHQFPNYSSELNVNALLLGDSALYLCASSLVGKETQYFGPGTRLLVL.

The rearrangement links TRBV10-3 to TRBJ2-1; 12 nucleotides line up with TRBD2. Germline CDR1 is ENHRY and CDR2 is SYGVKD. Germline trimming cut 5 bases from V and 5 bases from J; bases unmatched to any gene: 4. The CDR3 has 15 amino acids. The CDR3 nucleotides read TGTGCCATCAGTTGGACTAGCGGGGCCCACAATGAGCAGTTCTTC. Its translation: CAISWTSGAHNEQFF.